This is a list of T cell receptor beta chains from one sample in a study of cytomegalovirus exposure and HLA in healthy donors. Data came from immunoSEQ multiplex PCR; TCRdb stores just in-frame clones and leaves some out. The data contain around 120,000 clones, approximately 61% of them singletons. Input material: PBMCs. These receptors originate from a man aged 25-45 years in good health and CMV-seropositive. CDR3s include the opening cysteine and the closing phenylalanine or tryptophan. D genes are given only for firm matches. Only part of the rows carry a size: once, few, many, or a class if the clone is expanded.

CASSNWAGDDSGNTIYF,TGTGCCAGTAGTAATTGGGCAGGCGATGACTCTGGAAACACCATATATTTT,-,-,TRBV19,TRBJ1-3
CASSLTSGSNSYEQYF,TGCGCCAGCAGCTTAACTAGCGGGAGTAATTCCTACGAGCAGTACTTC,-,TRBD2,TRBV5-1,TRBJ2-7
CASSRIDRDSFYEQYF,TGTGCCAGCTCACGAATCGACCGGGACAGTTTCTACGAGCAGTACTTC,-,TRBD1,TRBV18,TRBJ2-7
CASSFRGGETQYF,TGTGCCAGCAGTTTCCGGGGGGGAGAGACCCAGTACTTC,-,TRBD2,TRBV27,TRBJ2-5
CASSLATGSSTGTQYF,TGTGCCAGCAGCTTGGCCACAGGCTCATCCACAGGCACGCAGTATTTT,few,-,TRBV5-6,TRBJ2-3
CSVEDQGLGAETQYF,TGCAGCGTTGAAGATCAAGGACTAGGGGCTGAGACCCAGTACTTC,-,TRBD2,TRBV29-1,TRBJ2-5
CASSTSGLAGSQETQYF,TGCGCCAGCAGCACCTCAGGACTAGCGGGTTCCCAAGAGACCCAGTACTTC,-,TRBD2,TRBV5-1,TRBJ2-5
CASSLRTGTGDYGYTF,TGTGCCAGCAGTTTACGTACCGGGACAGGGGACTATGGCTACACCTTC,-,TRBD1,TRBV27,TRBJ1-2
CASSEYPGQGADTQYF,TGTGCCAGCAGTGAGTACCCTGGACAGGGGGCAGATACGCAGTATTTT,-,TRBD1,TRBV6-4,TRBJ2-3
CASSLAGQGRNTEAFF,TGTGCCAGCAGCTTAGCCGGACAGGGTAGGAACACTGAAGCTTTCTTT,-,TRBD1,TRBV7-2,TRBJ1-1